Sequencing of this T cell receptor (beta chain) was carried out in a study of blood T cell repertoires in COVID-19. Study-level information: Sites in the United States, Italy and Spain provided acute and convalescent COVID-19 samples.

Profiled with immunoSEQ multiplex PCR; TCRdb holds only in-frame clones, not every one. The sample contains under 200,000 clones, more than 65% of which appear only once. Trimming took 7 bases from V and 8 from J; bases not matched to a gene: 11. This CDR3 contains 14 residues. Germline CDR1 reads LNHDA; CDR2 reads SQIVND (reference sequence). Participants came from about 24 US areas, aged roughly 18 to 100 years. Recovered Cohort 3 donors showed two negative PCRs, clearance, or symptom resolution. The chain links TRBV19 to TRBJ2-1; TRBD2 aligns across 7 bases. This clonotype was obtained from a man aged 50 to 59 who had recovered from COVID-19. The material sequenced was PBMCs or T cells enriched from blood (not recorded which). The CDR3 loop is CASKYGLGSDEQFF. The CDR3 DNA sequence: TGTGCCAGTAAGTACGGACTAGGCTCCGATGAGCAGTTCTTC.